This T cell receptor beta chain was obtained from a study of T cell repertoires in cytomegalovirus infection. Study context: From public TCR beta signatures came an indication of both CMV infection and matching HLA type. General study findings and limits: Clonotypes of TCR beta that were HLA-C-restricted and CMV-specific dominated the ex vivo response.

This clonotype was detected only a few times. What it binds is not known. The germline CDR1 and CDR2 sequences are DFQATT and SNEGSKA (reference sequence). The CDR3 loop spans 14 amino acids. V gave up 5 bases and J gave up 8 bases, with 19 bases separating them. TCRdb independently ran MiXCR on the reads; one entry per CDR3 protein. The data show roughly 100,000 distinct CDR3 sequences, with more than 15% seen just once and more than 7% held by the top ten. The sequenced sample was PBMCs. The V and J genes are TRBV20-1 and TRBJ2-1, with D possibly being TRBD1 or TRBD2 (5 bases each). This sequence originates from a human donor in good health (CMV status not recorded). Some clones in this sample may be carry-over from other donors' samples. In nucleotides, the CDR3 is TGCAGTGCTCACCGGGACGCAGGCGGCGATGAGCAGTTCTTC. Its translation: CSAHRDAGGDEQFF.